What follows are 14 T cell receptor beta chains derived from one specimen sequenced in a study of T cells in Graves' hyperthyroidism and ophthalmopathy. The TCR beta CDR3 regions underwent amplification using RNA transcripts as the source. Using the HTBI primer set, a first-round RT-PCR was run on the TCR CDR3. TCRdb re-called the multiplex PCR reads with MiXCR, one entry per CDR3 protein. This table has about 710,000 distinct CDR3 sequences, over 15% appearing once. Source material: blood. The receptors stem from a man between 18 and 29 years old with Graves' hyperthyroidism.

The table lists this clonotype with many counts. The chain is built from TRBV30 and TRBJ1-2; D may be TRBD1 (5 bases). Trimming pared 2 bases from V and 6 bases from J, leaving 16 bases between. Germline loops: CDR1 GTSNPN, CDR2 SVGIG (reference sequence). CDR3 length: 14 residues. The CDR3 DNA reads TGTGCCTGGAGTTGGGGGGAGACACTGAATGGCTACACCTTC. Its translation is CAWSWGETLNGYTF.

Of note for this clonotype: A much larger clone differs from this one at a single base, so this may be a read error. The genes are TRBV28 and TRBJ2-2; D is perhaps TRBD1 (6 bases). The CDR3 is 12 amino acids. Germline V gene lookup returns CDR1 MDHEN and CDR2 SYDVKM. The CDR3 loop is CVSRGNTGELFF. In nucleotides, the CDR3 is TGTGTCAGCAGGGGTAACACCGGGGAGCTGTTTTTT.

The table lists this clonotype with many counts. J is TRBJ2-1 and V is TRBV28, with 12 bases aligning to TRBD2. Trimming at V came to 6 bases and at J to 2 bases, leaving 14 bases not matched to a gene. Per the germline V gene, CDR1 is MDHEN and CDR2 is SYDVKM. The CDR3 has 19 residues. The CDR3 loop is CASSSTTSGSLSAYNEQFF. CDR3 coding DNA: TGTGCCAGCAGCTCCACGACTAGCGGGAGCCTTTCAGCCTACAATGAGCAGTTCTTC.

There are many counts of this clonotype. V is TRBV2 and J is TRBJ2-3; D tentatively fits TRBD1 or TRBD2 (5 bases each). The CDR3 has 14 residues. Germline CDR1 SNHLY, CDR2 FYNNEI. With 8 bases removed from V and 1 base from J, the gap between germline ends came to 13 bases. The CDR3 DNA is TGTGCCAGCGGGGGACGGTCCCGCACAGATACGCAGTATTTT. It codes for CASGGRSRTDTQYF.

The V gene is TRBV20-1, the J gene TRBJ2-7; 7 bases agree with TRBD1. There are 14 residues in the CDR3. J was trimmed by 0 bases and V by 0 bases; bases with no gene match: 2. CDR1 is DFQATT, CDR2 SNEGSKA, per germline (reference sequence). CDR3 residues: CSARETGLSYEQYF. CDR3 coding DNA: TGCAGTGCTAGAGAGACAGGGCTCTCCTACGAGCAGTACTTC.

This clonotype showed up many times. The V call is TRBV3-1, the J call TRBJ1-5; 7 positions agree with TRBD1. With 4 bases clipped from V and 4 bases from J, the junction kept 10 bases outside the gene matches. Germline V CDR1 and CDR2: LGHDT, YNNKEL (reference sequence). This CDR3 region has 16 residues. The CDR3 reads CASSPRHPDRNQPQHF. The CDR3 nucleotides read TGTGCCAGCAGCCCGAGGCACCCGGACAGGAATCAGCCCCAGCATTTT.

The chain carries TRBV7-2 and TRBJ1-4; possible D gene TRBD1, 5 bases. Germline loops: CDR1 SGHTA, CDR2 FQGNSA. Trimming removed 1 base from V and 8 bases from J, with 8 bases in between. The CDR3 has 13 amino acids. The CDR3 region is CASSLGGLEKLFF. The DNA of the CDR3 is TGTGCCAGCAGCTTAGGGGGCCTGGAAAAACTGTTTTTT.

This clonotype has at least ten counts. The V and J genes are TRBV20-1 and TRBJ2-7; tentatively, D is TRBD1 (6 bases). Deletions cut 5 bases from V and 0 bases from J, with 11 bases between. This CDR3 has 13 amino acids. The V gene's germline CDR1 is DFQATT and CDR2 SNEGSKA (reference sequence). CDR3 protein: CSASGTLSYEQYF. In DNA form, the CDR3 reads TGCAGTGCTTCCGGGACACTCTCCTACGAGCAGTACTTC.

This clonotype has a handful of counts. V gene TRBV20-1 combines with J gene TRBJ1-5, with no clear D. Germline values: CDR1 DFQATT, CDR2 SNEGSKA (reference sequence). Trimming took off 1 base at V and 0 bases at J, with 7 bases between the two ends. The CDR3 consists of 14 residues. DNA of the CDR3: TGCAGTGCTAGAGGGGGAGGTAGCAATCAGCCCCAGCATTTT. Translation: CSARGGGSNQPQHF.

This clonotype was counted a few times. Given a much more abundant clone one base away, this may be a read error. The chain recombines TRBV13 with TRBJ2-7, with 7 bases identical to TRBD1. The germline V gene has CDR1 PRHDT and CDR2 FYEKMQ (reference sequence). The trim removed 5 bases at V and 3 bases at J, leaving 4 bases unmatched. The CDR3 sequence is 13 residues long. Written as DNA, the CDR3 is TGTGCCAGCAGCCAGGGACAGTACTACGAGCAGTACTTC. As protein: CASSQGQYYEQYF.

There are a few counts of this clonotype. This chain links TRBV12-3 or TRBV12-4 with TRBJ2-1; D remains ambiguous. The germline V and J ends were trimmed by 2 bases and 8 bases, with 4 bases remaining between them. The CDR3 has 11 residues. In DNA, the CDR3 is TGTGCCAGCAGTTTAATGTATGAGCAGTTCTTC. Encoded protein: CASSLMYEQFF.

The sample holds many counts of this clonotype. This chain connects TRBV7-9 to TRBJ2-7, with D maybe TRBD1 (6 bases). The V gene lost 0 bases and the J gene lost 0 bases, with 12 bases spanning the gap. CDR1 and CDR2 from the germline V gene are SEHNR and FQNEAQ (reference sequence). The CDR3 is 16 amino acids. The CDR3 spells CASSLAGAGDSYEQYF. As DNA, the CDR3 is TGTGCCAGCAGCTTAGCTGGAGCAGGGGACTCCTACGAGCAGTACTTC.

This clonotype was seen more than once but under ten times. The DNA for the CDR3 is TGTGCCAGCAGCACGAGGGGACGGTCGTCCTACGAGCAGTACTTC. It codes for CASSTRGRSSYEQYF. The rearrangement joins TRBV7-2 to TRBJ2-7; D assignment may be TRBD1 or TRBD2 (5 bases each). CDR1 is SGHTA, CDR2 FQGNSA, per germline. The CDR3 extends over 15 amino acids. Trimming pared 5 bases from V and 1 base from J, leaving 15 bases between.

This clonotype has ten or more counts. Its ends do not fully match the called genes, so a read error is possible. The V call is TRBV20-1, the J call TRBJ1-5, with D unclear. Germline lookup yields CDR1 DFQATT and CDR2 SNEGSKA (reference sequence). The CDR3 has 14 residues. The CDR3 DNA is TGCAGTGCCAGAGGGCAAGGCGGGGTTCAGCCCCAGCATTTT. Translation: CSARGQGGVQPQHF.